What follows describes a single TCR beta chain. Clones were read by immunoSEQ multiplex PCR, and TCRdb kept only the in-frame ones, dropping some. The table shows about 320,000 clones, with 93% occurring only once. The time point was: blood from clinic visit 5 months post-surgery; TSC patient then seizure free. The source of the sample is a study of brain T cells in children with intractable seizures. Trimming pared 1 base from V and 4 bases from J, leaving 16 bases between. The germline V gene encodes CDR1 SGHDN and CDR2 FVKESK. The CDR3 is made up of 16 amino acids. The sequencing here drew on peripheral blood, taken 4 to 6 months after surgery. The V gene is TRBV14, the J gene TRBJ1-1, with a possible D match to TRBD1 (5 bases). This TCR was sampled from a boy in the first two years of life with tuberous sclerosis and intractable seizures. CDR3 loop: CASSQGPGWGVTEAFF. As DNA, the CDR3 is TGTGCCAGCAGCCAAGGACCGGGCTGGGGGGTCACTGAAGCTTTCTTT.